The 28 T cell receptor beta chains below all came from one sample that was sequenced in a study of early T cells in non-severe SARS-CoV-2 infection. TCRdb fed the 5' RACE reads into MiXCR, producing one record per CDR3 protein. The sample lists roughly 70,000 distinct CDR3 sequences, roughly 18% seen once, with about 8.4% in the top ten. The sample in question was whole blood, obtained at baseline. All receptors come from an adult who was a healthcare worker with PCR-confirmed SARS-CoV-2 infection or an uninfected control (not recorded which).

V usage is TRBV12-3 or TRBV12-4 and J usage is TRBJ1-5, with D tentatively TRBD1 (6 bases). The CDR3 covers 14 residues. V dropped 3 bases and J dropped 0 bases, with 6 bases sitting between them. CDR3 bases: TGTGCCAGCAGTTTGACAGGTAGCAATCAGCCCCAGCATTTT. Its translation: CASSLTGSNQPQHF.

This clonotype turned up a few times. The rearrangement uses TRBV20-1 and TRBJ2-1; D may correspond to TRBD1 or TRBD2 (5 bases each). Germline V CDR1 and CDR2: DFQATT, SNEGSKA (reference sequence). The CDR3 covers 15 residues. Trimming took off 6 bases at V and 2 bases at J, with 17 bases between the two ends. In DNA form, the CDR3 reads TGCAGTGCAAACCGGGACGCACGAACCTACAATGAGCAGTTCTTC. Protein: CSANRDARTYNEQFF.

The chain is built from TRBV11-2 and TRBJ2-4; tentatively, D is TRBD2 (5 bases). V lost 5 bases and J lost 5, with 19 bases in between. The germline V gene has CDR1 SGHAT and CDR2 FQNNGV. This CDR3 is built from 16 residues. The CDR3 spells CASSPHSGIRENIQYF. Here the CDR3 DNA reads TGTGCCAGCAGCCCCCACTCCGGGATCCGGGAAAACATTCAGTACTTC.

This clonotype was picked up many times. V and J are TRBV12-3 or TRBV12-4 and TRBJ2-1, with D perhaps given as TRBD1 or TRBD2 (5 bases each). CDR3 size: 13 residues. V lost 5 bases and J lost 8, with 13 bases in between. The CDR3 DNA is TGTGCCAGCAGTCTGGGACCGTACTATGAGCAGTTCTTC. Translating gives CASSLGPYYEQFF.

CDR3 residues: CASSELQGAGSPLHF. The CDR3 nucleotides are TGTGCCAGCAGTGAGCTACAGGGGGCAGGTTCACCCCTCCACTTT. This chain joins TRBV6-1 and TRBJ1-6; 9 bases are a match to TRBD1. Germline V gene lookup returns CDR1 MNHNS and CDR2 SASEGT. This CDR3 comprises 15 residues. V lost 3 bases, J lost 9 bases, and 6 bases stayed unmatched.

The V call is TRBV29-1, the J call TRBJ2-7; either TRBD1 or TRBD2 may fit D (5 bases each). This CDR3 region has 11 residues. With 6 bases removed from V and 2 bases from J, the gap between germline ends came to 8 bases. Per the germline V gene, CDR1 is SQVTM and CDR2 is ANQGSEA. For the CDR3, the DNA is TGCAGCGTCCGGGACGCCTACGAGCAGTACTTC. Encoded protein: CSVRDAYEQYF.

The sample holds a few counts of this clonotype. V and J are TRBV9 and TRBJ2-2, with 10 bases lining up with TRBD1. Germline CDR1 SGDLS, CDR2 YYNGEE. The CDR3 consists of 19 residues. After removal of 2 bases from V and 0 bases from J, the junction contained 10 bases not matched to a gene. The CDR3: CASSVSGTGVRTNTGELFF. The CDR3 nucleotides are TGTGCCAGCAGCGTCTCCGGGACAGGGGTTAGAACGAACACCGGGGAGCTGTTTTTT.

The chain joins TRBV12-3 or TRBV12-4 to TRBJ2-2; D unclear. The CDR3 has 16 residues. V dropped 2 bases and J dropped 1 base, with 11 bases sitting between them. In DNA, the CDR3 is TGTGCCAGCAGTTTACCCCGCAGGAGGAACACCGGGGAGCTGTTTTTT. Protein product: CASSLPRRRNTGELFF.

The rearrangement joins TRBV29-1 to TRBJ2-7, with D hard to call. CDR3 size: 14 residues. CDR1 and CDR2 from the germline V gene are SQVTM and ANQGSEA. Trimming pared 6 bases from V and 4 bases from J, leaving 19 bases between. CDR3 region: CSVRSKVADYEQYF. The DNA for the CDR3 is TGCAGCGTCCGGTCTAAGGTGGCAGATTACGAGCAGTACTTC.

The V gene is TRBV6-2 or TRBV6-3, the J gene TRBJ2-2; TRBD2 might be the D (6 bases). Germline-derived CDR1 and CDR2 are MNHEY and SVGEGT. This CDR3 is 17 amino acids long. V was clipped by 3 bases and J by 0 bases, with 14 bases between them. In DNA form, the CDR3 reads TGTGCCAGCAGTTATCACCGGGACTGGGCGAACACCGGGGAGCTGTTTTTT. It translates to CASSYHRDWANTGELFF.

The V gene is TRBV20-1, the J gene TRBJ2-1; the match to TRBD2 covers 10 bases. The CDR3 is made up of 14 amino acids. Germline CDR1 reads DFQATT; CDR2 reads SNEGSKA (reference sequence). The chain's CDR3 is CSADPAGGRNEQFF. For the CDR3, the DNA is TGCAGCGCCGACCCAGCGGGAGGGAGGAATGAGCAGTTCTTC.

V is TRBV5-5 and J is TRBJ2-3; TRBD1 matches at 7 bases. This CDR3 has 16 residues. With V trimmed by 3 bases and J by 2 bases, 9 bases remained unmatched. Germline V gives CDR1 SGHKS, CDR2 YYEKEE (reference sequence). CDR3 region: CASSSYRGSFTDTQYF. CDR3 DNA: TGTGCCAGCAGCTCTTACAGGGGATCCTTCACAGATACGCAGTATTTT.

The table lists this clonotype with many counts. DNA for the CDR3: TGTGCCAGCAGCTTAGGGGCAGGGAATCAGCCCCAGCATTTT. It encodes CASSLGAGNQPQHF. The chain has TRBV7-6 and TRBJ1-5, with TRBD1 as a possible D gene (5 bases). Trimming pared 1 base from V and 4 bases from J, leaving 8 bases between. Germline V lookup: CDR1 SGHVS, CDR2 FNYEAQ. This CDR3 has 14 residues. Full variable domain (outside the CDR3, taken from reference TRBV7-6 and TRBJ1-5): GAGVSQSPRYKVTKRGQDVALRCDPISGHVSLYWYRQALGQGPEFLTYFNYEAQQDKSGLPNDRFSAERPEGSISTLTIQRTEQRDSAMYRCASSLGAGNQPQHFGDGTRLSIL.

This clonotype showed up many times. The chain has TRBV9 and TRBJ2-1, with D perhaps TRBD1 (6 bases). CDR1 is SGDLS, CDR2 YYNGEE, per germline. The CDR3 consists of 17 residues. Trimming shortened V by 3 bases and J by 3 bases, and 19 bases separated the two germline ends. CDR3 loop: CASSADLQGSNYNEQFF. The CDR3 DNA reads as TGTGCCAGCAGCGCCGATTTACAGGGATCGAACTACAATGAGCAGTTCTTC.

This clonotype has a handful of counts. V is TRBV6-1 and J is TRBJ2-3; 9 bases align to TRBD1. Germline V lookup: CDR1 MNHNS, CDR2 SASEGT. This CDR3 is built from 14 residues. J gave up 0 bases and V 8 bases, and 3 bases lay outside the gene matches. CDR3 residues: CASQGQGSTDTQYF. The CDR3 bases are TGTGCCAGCCAGGGACAGGGAAGCACAGATACGCAGTATTTT.

The chain carries TRBV15 and TRBJ2-3, with 7 bases that match TRBD1. The CDR3 is 15 amino acids. V gave up 0 bases and J gave up 5 bases; unmatched junction bases: 5. Looked up from germline, CDR1 is LNHNV and CDR2 is YYDKDF (reference sequence). CDR3 in amino acids: CATSRERGPRDTQYF. CDR3 nucleotides: TGTGCCACCAGCAGAGAGAGGGGGCCAAGAGATACGCAGTATTTT.

The chain employs TRBV5-4 and TRBJ1-1, with 7 bases identical to TRBD1. The V gene end was trimmed by 4 bases and the J gene end by 1 base; junction bases not matched to a gene: 4. CDR1 and CDR2 from the germline V gene are SGHNT and YYREEE (reference sequence). CDR3 length: 14 amino acids. DNA for the CDR3: TGTGCCAGCAGCATGACAGGGACGAACACTGAAGCTTTCTTT. It yields the protein CASSMTGTNTEAFF.

This clonotype was detected a few times. The rearrangement joins TRBV9 to TRBJ1-1; D is unclear. The CDR3 is 14 amino acids. The ends were cut back, 0 bases at V and 1 base at J, with 7 bases in the middle. Per the germline V gene, CDR1 is SGDLS and CDR2 is YYNGEE. CDR3 sequence reads: CASSVDVRNTEAFF. For the CDR3, the DNA is TGTGCCAGCAGCGTAGACGTTAGGAACACTGAAGCTTTCTTT.

This chain connects TRBV27 to TRBJ2-1; 8 bases align to TRBD1. Germline assignment: CDR1 MNHEY and CDR2 SMNVEV (reference sequence). The CDR3 is made up of 15 amino acids. V lost 7 bases, J lost 1 base, and 6 bases stayed unmatched. The CDR3 DNA sequence: TGTGCCAGCATTTTGAACAGGGGGTCCTACAATGAGCAGTTCTTC. It encodes CASILNRGSYNEQFF.

The genes are TRBV7-2 and TRBJ2-1; 13 positions agree with TRBD2. This CDR3 region has 18 residues. With V trimmed by 5 bases and J by 0 bases, 7 bases remained unmatched. The germline V gene encodes CDR1 SGHTA and CDR2 FQGNSA. As DNA, the CDR3 is TGTGCCAGCAGCGCACTGGGGACTAGCGGGGTCTCCTACAATGAGCAGTTCTTC. It encodes CASSALGTSGVSYNEQFF.

This chain uses TRBV20-1 with TRBJ2-2, with 7 bases matching TRBD2. Germline trimming cut 1 base from V and 3 bases from J; bases unmatched to any gene: 2. Germline-derived CDR1 and CDR2 are DFQATT and SNEGSKA (reference sequence). This CDR3 comprises 14 residues. CDR3 region: CSARGEGDTGELFF. The CDR3 DNA reads as TGCAGTGCTAGAGGGGAGGGCGACACCGGGGAGCTGTTTTTT.

By share, this clonotype counts as medium-sized. V and J are TRBV25-1 and TRBJ2-7, with 9 bases fitting TRBD1. Per the germline V gene, CDR1 is MGHDK and CDR2 is SYGVNS. The junction had 2 bases not matched to a gene; V was cut back by 6 bases and J by 5 bases. CDR3 length equals 12 residues. Written as DNA, the CDR3 is TGTGCCAGCAGCGGACAGGGGAACGAGCAGTACTTC. Protein product: CASSGQGNEQYF.

V and J are TRBV7-9 and TRBJ1-4; 7 bases line up with TRBD1. V lost 8 bases, J lost 3 bases, and 6 bases stayed unmatched. This CDR3 region has 14 residues. Germline CDR1 reads SEHNR; CDR2 reads FQNEAQ (reference sequence). CDR3 coding DNA: TGTGCCAGCCGCACCGGACAGGCTAATGAAAAACTGTTTTTT. This sequence encodes CASRTGQANEKLFF.

This clonotype showed up many times. This chain connects TRBV7-9 to TRBJ2-7, with 10 bases aligning to TRBD1. Per the germline V gene, CDR1 is SEHNR and CDR2 is FQNEAQ (reference sequence). The CDR3 length is 14 residues. The V gene end was trimmed by 5 bases and the J gene end by 6 bases; junction bases not matched to a gene: 7. In DNA form, the CDR3 reads TGTGCCAGCAGCCAGCCGGGACAGGGGCGCGAGCAGTACTTC. Its translation: CASSQPGQGREQYF.

The CDR3 is CASSVGVSGWETQYF. The CDR3 DNA reads TGTGCCAGCAGCGTAGGTGTCAGCGGTTGGGAGACCCAGTACTTC. The chain recombines TRBV9 with TRBJ2-5, with a tentative D call TRBD2 (5 bases). The CDR3 is 15 residues long. Trimming left V 0 bases short and J 5 bases short, with 14 bases between. Germline CDR1 reads SGDLS; CDR2 reads YYNGEE. The full variable domain, rest sourced from reference TRBV9 and TRBJ2-5, is DSGVTQTPKHLITATGQRVTLRCSPRSGDLSVYWYQQSLDQGLQFLIQYYNGEERAKGNILERFSAQQFPDLHSELNLSSLELGDSALYFCASSVGVSGWETQYFGPGTRLLVL.

The V call is TRBV19, the J call TRBJ2-1; tentatively, D is TRBD2 (6 bases). This CDR3 spans 12 amino acids. Per the germline V gene, CDR1 is LNHDA and CDR2 is SQIVND (reference sequence). The V gene lost 5 bases and the J gene lost 9 bases, with 11 bases spanning the gap. The CDR3 protein is CASSWRGGEQFF. CDR3 sequence (DNA): TGTGCCAGTAGTTGGCGGGGCGGTGAGCAGTTCTTC.

The chain has TRBV11-2 and TRBJ1-1; a possible D gene is TRBD1 (5 bases). There are 14 residues in the CDR3. Germline V lookup: CDR1 SGHAT, CDR2 FQNNGV. Trimming cost V 1 base and J 6 bases, with 12 bases left between them. The CDR3 coding sequence is TGTGCCAGCAGCTTAGGCGGGGGTAACCCTGAAGCTTTCTTT. Amino acids: CASSLGGGNPEAFF. The full variable domain, in which reference TRBV11-2 and TRBJ1-1 provide the parts outside the CDR3, is EAGVAQSPRYKIIEKRQSVAFWCNPISGHATLYWYQQILGQGPKLLIQFQNNGVVDDSQLPKDRFSAERLKGVDSTLKIQPAKLEDSAVYLCASSLGGGNPEAFFGQGTRLTVV.

The rearrangement uses TRBV7-9 and TRBJ2-5, with D possibly matching TRBD1 (6 bases). The CDR3 is 13 residues long. CDR1 is SEHNR and CDR2 is FQNEAQ in the germline V gene (reference sequence). V shed 4 bases and J shed 1 base, with 7 bases lying between them. CDR3 amino acids: CASSWTAQETQYF. The CDR3 DNA reads as TGTGCCAGCAGCTGGACAGCCCAAGAGACCCAGTACTTC.